The clone carrying this T cell receptor (beta chain) was counted ten times or more. TCRdb re-analysed the RT-PCR reads in MiXCR, keeping a single row per CDR3 protein. The table includes hundreds of thousands of distinct CDR3 sequences, more than 13% detected once. Germline CDR1 reads SQVTM; CDR2 reads ANQGSEA. V was clipped by 4 bases and J by 4 bases, with 7 bases between them. The CDR3 loop spans 12 amino acids. The sample consisted of memory CD4+ T cells from blood. This clonotype was sampled from a female donor in good health, serving as a healthy control. The V and J genes are TRBV29-1 and TRBJ2-2; D might be TRBD1 (5 bases). DNA for the CDR3: TGCAGCGTTGCAGGGTTCACCGGGGAGCTGTTTTTT. The encoded protein is CSVAGFTGELFF.